Listed below are T cell receptor beta chains from one sample, sequenced in a study of blood T cells in healthy people across ages. MiXCR, applied by TCRdb to the 5' RACE reads, yields one record per CDR3 protein. The sample includes about 570,000 distinct CDR3 sequences, about 26% of them seen just once. Sequencing input: blood. All receptors come from a woman in her 70s in good health. Each CDR3 is given with its conserved first and last residue. D genes are given only for firm matches. The size of a clone is reported for some rows only, either as once, few or many, or as a class for expanded clones.

few	TRBV20-1	13	TRBD2	TRBJ2-3	TGCAGTGCTAAAGCGGGGGGCACAGATACGCAGTATTTT	CSAKAGGTDTQYF
few	TRBV7-9	17	TRBD2	TRBJ2-1	TGTGCCAGCAGCCCCGCGGGCGGGGGGCCCTTTGGCAATGAGCAGTTCTTC	CASSPAGGGPFGNEQFF
few	TRBV28	14	TRBD1	TRBJ2-3	TGTGCCAGCAGTTCGGACAGGGGGGCAGATACGCAGTATTTT	CASSSDRGADTQYF
NA	TRBV4-3	16	NA	TRBJ2-5	TGCGCCAGCAGCCAAGATTCGAGGGCGTCCCAAGAGACCCAGTACTTC	CASSQDSRASQETQYF
NA	TRBV12-3/TRBV12-4	15	NA	TRBJ1-5	TGTGCCAGCAGTTTAGCGCGAACCCGCGGGCAGCCCCAGCATTTT	CASSLARTRGQPQHF
few	TRBV3-1	13	NA	TRBJ1-1	TGTGCCAGCAGCCACAATGGGAACACTGAAGCTTTCTTT	CASSHNGNTEAFF
NA	TRBV29-1	18	TRBD2	TRBJ2-3	TGCAGCGCCCTCGGACTAGCGGGGGCCGCCAGGAGTGCAGATACGCAGTATTTT	CSALGLAGAARSADTQYF
few	TRBV3-1	15	TRBD1	TRBJ2-7	TGTGCCAGCAGCAGCGGACAGGGAAAGTCCTACGAGCAGTACTTC	CASSSGQGKSYEQYF
NA	TRBV5-1	16	NA	TRBJ1-2	TGCGCCAGCAGCGCACAGTGGGGGAGTCAGAGGGATGGCTACACCTTC	CASSAQWGSQRDGYTF
NA	TRBV7-2	14	NA	TRBJ2-5	TGTGCCAGCAGCTTAAAGGGCAGGGAAGAGACCCAGTACTTC	CASSLKGREETQYF
NA	TRBV20-1	13	TRBD2	TRBJ2-5	TGCAGTGCTTTGGCGGGGGGCGGGGAGACCCAGTACTTC	CSALAGGGETQYF
NA	TRBV7-9	15	TRBD1	TRBJ1-6	TGTGCCAGCAGCTCCCAGACAGGGAACAATTCACCCCTCCACTTT	CASSSQTGNNSPLHF
NA	TRBV7-9	15	TRBD1	TRBJ2-5	TGTGCCAGCAGCTTACGACTGACAGGGCGGGAGACCCAGTACTTC	CASSLRLTGRETQYF
NA	TRBV11-2	14	TRBD2	TRBJ2-5	TGTGCCAGCAGTCTGGAAGCGGGGCAGGGGACCCAGTACTTC	CASSLEAGQGTQYF
NA	TRBV10-3	14	TRBD2	TRBJ2-7	TGTGCCATCACCGGGACTAGCGGGGAAGGCGAGCAGTACTTC	CAITGTSGEGEQYF
NA	TRBV2	13	NA	TRBJ2-1	TGTGCCAGCAGTGCATTAGGCGACAATGAGCAGTTCTTC	CASSALGDNEQFF
few	TRBV7-2	15	NA	TRBJ2-2	TGTGCCAGCAGCTTAGTGGGGACCGAGAGGGGGGAGCTGTTTTTT	CASSLVGTERGELFF
NA	TRBV30	14	NA	TRBJ2-5	TGTGCCTTTTCAGGTGGGGGACTCCAAGAGACCCAGTACTTC	CAFSGGGLQETQYF
NA	TRBV7-2	15	TRBD1	TRBJ2-7	TGTGCCAGCAGCTTAGTGACAGGGAAATCCTACGAGCAGTACTTC	CASSLVTGKSYEQYF
few	TRBV20-1	13	NA	TRBJ1-1	TGCAGTGCTAGAGCTCAGTCGAACACTGAAGCTTTCTTT	CSARAQSNTEAFF
NA	TRBV6-5	14	NA	TRBJ1-5	TGTGCCAGCAGCCGAGGACAGTATTATCAGCCCCAGCATTTT	CASSRGQYYQPQHF
NA	TRBV12-5	15	NA	TRBJ2-1	TGTGCTAGTGGTTCCGGACCCCTTAGATACAATGAGCAGTTCTTC	CASGSGPLRYNEQFF
NA	TRBV11-1	14	NA	TRBJ2-2	TGTGCCAGCAGCCCCCTCGGGGGCACCGGGGAGCTGTTTTTT	CASSPLGGTGELFF
NA	TRBV5-1	17	NA	TRBJ1-3	TGCGCCAGCAGCTTGCAAATGAGGGGCTTCTCTGGAAACACCATATATTTT	CASSLQMRGFSGNTIYF
few	TRBV4-3	15	NA	TRBJ1-2	TGCGCCAGCAGCCAAGAGGGCACCCCCTTTGGTGGCTACACCTTC	CASSQEGTPFGGYTF
few	TRBV18	13	NA	TRBJ1-4	TGTGCCAGCTCACTAAGCCGGGACACCCACTCCAATTTT	CASSLSRDTHSNF
NA	TRBV10-3	13	TRBD1	TRBJ1-1	TGTGCCATCAGTGAAGGGACAGACACTGAAGCTTTCTTT	CAISEGTDTEAFF
NA	TRBV7-2	15	TRBD2	TRBJ2-5	TGTGCCAGCAGCTCCTACGGGGGGGGTCGGGAGACCCAGTACTTC	CASSSYGGGRETQYF
few	TRBV24-1	14	NA	TRBJ1-5	TGTGCCACAGGCGAGACTGATAGCAATCAGCCCCAGCATTTT	CATGETDSNQPQHF
NA	TRBV5-1	14	TRBD2	TRBJ2-3	TGCGCCAGCAGGTTGCGGGGGACCGCAGATACGCAGTATTTT	CASRLRGTADTQYF
many	TRBV4-3	12	NA	TRBJ1-4	TGCGCCAGCAGCCTTGAACCGGGACGACTGTTTTTT	CASSLEPGRLFF
few	TRBV20-1	17	TRBD2	TRBJ2-1	TGCAGTGCTAGAGTACAGGCACCCGGACTAGCGGGGGGTGAGCAGTTCTTC	CSARVQAPGLAGGEQFF
NA	TRBV7-3	14	TRBD2	TRBJ2-5	TGTGCCAGCAGCTTATCTAGCGGGTCACAGACCCAGTACTTC	CASSLSSGSQTQYF
few	TRBV20-1	14	TRBD1	TRBJ1-2	TGCAGTGCTAGACTCGGGACAGCTCTTTATGGCTACACCTTC	CSARLGTALYGYTF
few	TRBV6-2/TRBV6-3	18	NA	TRBJ1-5	TGTGCCAGCAGCCCTCCACCCTTCGGGACTGCCCACGGTCGGCCCCAGCATTTT	CASSPPPFGTAHGRPQHF
NA	TRBV29-1	12	NA	TRBJ1-2	TGCAGCGCTGCCCCCATTAACTATGGCTACACCTTC	CSAAPINYGYTF
NA	TRBV30	13	NA	TRBJ1-1	TGTGCCTGGAGTGTACAGTCGAACACTGAAGCTTTCTTT	CAWSVQSNTEAFF
NA	TRBV29-1	15	NA	TRBJ1-2	TGCAGCGCTGTTCACGTTATCGGGGGGCGAAATGGCTACACCTTC	CSAVHVIGGRNGYTF
few	TRBV7-9	16	NA	TRBJ1-6	TGTGCCAGCAGCTTGGGGTCTTCGGGTATGAATTCACCCCTCCACTTT	CASSLGSSGMNSPLHF
NA	TRBV25-1	15	NA	TRBJ2-3	TGTGCCAGCAGTGATCTAGCGAGGTTCGCAGATACGCAGTATTTT	CASSDLARFADTQYF
NA	TRBV5-1	12	NA	TRBJ2-5	TGCGCCAGCAGCTCCGGACAGTATGAGCAGTACTTC	CASSSGQYEQYF
NA	TRBV5-1	14	NA	TRBJ1-1	TGCGCCAGCAGCTTGGGACACCAGAACACTGAAGCTTTCTTT	CASSLGHQNTEAFF
NA	TRBV19	15	TRBD2	TRBJ2-1	TGTGCCAGTAGCACCGGGACTAGCGCTTACAATGAGCAGTTCTTC	CASSTGTSAYNEQFF
few	TRBV7-3	14	NA	TRBJ2-2	TGTGCCAGCAGCTCCGGACAGTTCCCCGGGGAGCTGTTTTTT	CASSSGQFPGELFF
NA	TRBV20-1	14	NA	TRBJ1-2	TGCAGTGCTAGAGTACAGAGGGCCAACTATGGCTACACCTTC	CSARVQRANYGYTF
NA	TRBV6-1	15	TRBD1	TRBJ2-3	TGTGCCAGCAGGAGGGGACAGGGGGCATCAGATACGCAGTATTTT	CASRRGQGASDTQYF
NA	TRBV6-2/TRBV6-3	14	NA	TRBJ2-7	TGTGCCAGCAGTTCCACCTATAGCTCCTACGAGCAGTACTTC	CASSSTYSSYEQYF
few	TRBV27	13	NA	TRBJ2-7	TGTGCCAGCAGTTTCTCCGGTTTAGGCGAGCAGTACTTC	CASSFSGLGEQYF
few	TRBV20-1	16	NA	TRBJ1-2	TGCAGTGCTAGAGGGGCCATACAGGGTCTCTCCTATGGCTACACCTTC	CSARGAIQGLSYGYTF
few	TRBV6-2/TRBV6-3	14	NA	TRBJ1-2	TGTGCCAGCAGTTACAAGGGGCTGAGTTATGGCTACACCTTC	CASSYKGLSYGYTF
few	TRBV20-1	14	NA	TRBJ1-5	TGCAGTGCTAGAGATGGCGGGAAGGGCTCAGCCCAGCATTTT	CSARDGGKGSAQHF
few	TRBV7-9	14	NA	TRBJ2-5	TGTGCCAGCAGCTTAGGGACAGAGAAGAGTAGCCAGTACTTC	CASSLGTEKSSQYF